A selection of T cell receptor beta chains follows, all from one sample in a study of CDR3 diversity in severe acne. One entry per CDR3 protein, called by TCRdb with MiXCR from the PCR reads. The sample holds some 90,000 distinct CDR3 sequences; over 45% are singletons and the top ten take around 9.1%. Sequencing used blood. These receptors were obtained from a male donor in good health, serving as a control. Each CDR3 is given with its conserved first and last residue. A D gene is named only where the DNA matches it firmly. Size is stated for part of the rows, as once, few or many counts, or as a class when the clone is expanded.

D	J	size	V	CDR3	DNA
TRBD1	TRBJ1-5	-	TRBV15	CATSQGQDSNQPQHF	TGTGCCACCAGCCAAGGACAGGATAGCAATCAGCCCCAGCATTTT
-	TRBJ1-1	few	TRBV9	CASSVDGSTEAFF	TGTGCCAGCAGCGTAGATGGCAGCACTGAAGCTTTCTTT
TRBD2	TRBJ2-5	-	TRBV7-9	CASSLTGTSGRYQYF	TGCGCCAGCAGCTTAACCGGGACTAGCGGGAGGTACCAGTACTTC
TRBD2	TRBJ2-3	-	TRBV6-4	CASSRLAGLDTQYF	TGTGCCAGCAGCCGACTAGCGGGTCTTGATACGCAGTATTTT
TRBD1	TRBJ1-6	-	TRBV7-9	CASSLTGGTSKTLHF	TGTGCCAGCAGCTTAACAGGGGGGACCTCGAAAACCCTCCACTTT
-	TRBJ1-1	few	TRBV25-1	CASSEGHSLGGTEAFF	TGTGCCAGCAGTGAAGGGCACTCACTTGGGGGCACTGAAGCTTTCTTT
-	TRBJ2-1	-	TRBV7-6	CASSPGRELFF	TGCGCCAGCAGTCCTGGGCGTGAGCTGTTCTTC
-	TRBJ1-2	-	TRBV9	CASSVGQHYGYTF	TGTGCCAGCAGCGTTGGACAGCACTATGGCTACACCTTC
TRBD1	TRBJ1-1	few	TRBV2	CASSRDRANTEAFF	TGTGCCAGCAGTCGGGACAGAGCGAACACTGAAGCTTTCTTT
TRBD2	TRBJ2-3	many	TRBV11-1	CASSTSGESTDTQYF	TGTGCCAGCAGTACTAGCGGGGAGAGCACAGATACGCAGTATTTT
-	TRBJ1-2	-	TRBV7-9	CASSQAQLTGYTF	TGTGCCAGCAGCCAGGCACAACTTACCGGCTACACCTTC
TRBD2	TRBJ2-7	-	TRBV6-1	CASSYGSSGGSYEQYF	TGTGCCAGCAGTTACGGTTCTAGCGGTGGATCCTACGAGCAGTACTTC
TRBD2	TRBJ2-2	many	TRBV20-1	CSARDMRGADTGELFF	TGCAGTGCTAGAGATATGCGGGGGGCGGACACCGGGGAGCTGTTTTTT
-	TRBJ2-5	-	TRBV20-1	CSTRDWETQYF	TGCAGCACCAGGGATTGGGAGACCCAGTACTTC
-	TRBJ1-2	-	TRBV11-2	CASSFASAYGYTF	TGTGCCAGCAGCTTTGCGTCGGCTTATGGCTACACCTTC
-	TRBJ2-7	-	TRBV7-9	CASSLGGPGEQYF	TGTGCCAGCAGCTTAGGGGGGCCGGGGGAGCAGTACTTC
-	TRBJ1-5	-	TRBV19	CASSMTVNSNQPQHF	TGTGCCAGTAGTATGACAGTGAATAGCAATCAGCCCCAGCATTTT
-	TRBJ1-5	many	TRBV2	CASKADYNQPQHF	TGTGCCAGCAAGGCGGACTACAATCAGCCCCAGCATTTT
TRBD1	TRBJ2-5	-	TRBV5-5	CASREGGIETQYF	TGTGCCAGCAGGGAAGGGGGCATTGAGACCCAGTACTTC
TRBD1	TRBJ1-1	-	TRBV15	CATSRGGQGANTEAFF	TGTGCCACCAGCAGGGGGGGACAGGGGGCGAACACTGAAGCTTTCTTT
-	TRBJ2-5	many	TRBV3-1	CASSQDGETQYF	TGTGCCAGCAGCCAAGATGGGGAGACCCAGTACTTC
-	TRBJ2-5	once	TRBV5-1	CASSSGGVGGETQYF	TGCGCCAGCAGCTCCGGTGGGGTTGGGGGAGAGACCCAGTACTTC
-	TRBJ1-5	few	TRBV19	CASSAGINQPQHF	TGTGCCAGTAGTGCAGGGATCAATCAGCCCCAGCATTTT
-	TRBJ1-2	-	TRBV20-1	CSARDSRGRRGYTF	TGCAGTGCTAGAGATTCTCGGGGTAGGAGGGGCTACACCTTC
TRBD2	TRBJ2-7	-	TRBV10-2	CASSDQRGGYEQYF	TGCGCCAGCAGTGACCAGCGGGGGGGCTACGAGCAGTACTTC
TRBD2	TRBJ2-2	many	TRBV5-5	CASSRTSGNTGELFF	TGTGCCAGCAGCAGGACTAGCGGGAACACCGGGGAGCTGTTTTTT
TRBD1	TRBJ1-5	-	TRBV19	CASSPPGQGRNQPQHF	TGTGCCAGTAGCCCCCCCGGACAGGGCCGGAATCAGCCCCAGCATTTT
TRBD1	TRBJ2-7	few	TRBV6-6	CASSAPGQGAYEQYF	TGTGCCAGCAGTGCGCCGGGACAGGGGGCGTACGAGCAGTACTTC
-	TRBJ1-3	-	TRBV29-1	CSVRDGGWTGNTIYF	TGCAGCGTCCGGGACGGCGGGTGGACTGGAAACACCATATATTTT
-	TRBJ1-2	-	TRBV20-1	CSASRQRDYGYTF	TGCAGTGCTTCCCGTCAGCGGGACTATGGCTACACCTTC
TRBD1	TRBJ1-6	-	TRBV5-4	CASSLTGFSPLHF	TGTGCCAGCAGCCTGACAGGGTTTTCACCCCTCCACTTT
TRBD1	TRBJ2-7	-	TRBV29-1	CSVEGTGANEQYF	TGCAGCGTTGAAGGGACAGGGGCCAACGAGCAGTACTTC
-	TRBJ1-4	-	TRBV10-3	CASRGGGSANEKLFF	TGTGCCAGCAGAGGAGGGGGATCGGCTAATGAAAAACTGTTTTTT
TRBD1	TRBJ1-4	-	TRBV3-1	CASSPFTGATNEKLFF	TGTGCCAGCAGCCCTTTCACAGGGGCAACTAATGAAAAACTGTTTTTT
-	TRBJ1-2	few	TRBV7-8	CASSLVTLLGSYTF	TGTGCCAGCAGCTTAGTGACTTTACTAGGGAGCTACACCTTC